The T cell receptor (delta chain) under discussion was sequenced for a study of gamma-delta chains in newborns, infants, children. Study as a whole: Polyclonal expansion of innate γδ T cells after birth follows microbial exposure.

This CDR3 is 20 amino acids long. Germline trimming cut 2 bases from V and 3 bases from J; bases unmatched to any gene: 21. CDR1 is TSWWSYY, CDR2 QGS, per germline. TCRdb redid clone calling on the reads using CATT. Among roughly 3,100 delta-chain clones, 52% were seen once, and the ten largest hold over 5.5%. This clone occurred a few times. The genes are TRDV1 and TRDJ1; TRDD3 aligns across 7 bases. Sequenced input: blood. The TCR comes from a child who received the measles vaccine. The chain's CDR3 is CALGESRFLNRIRVPDKLIF. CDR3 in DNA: TGTGCTCTTGGGGAATCCCGATTCCTTAATCGGATACGCGTTCCCGATAAACTCATCTTT.